Listed below are T cell receptor beta chains from one sample, sequenced in a study of beta chain features in type 1 diabetes. The method was immunoSEQ multiplex PCR; TCRdb's version includes in-frame clones alone and lacks a portion of them. Seen here are around 500,000 clones, 9.5% to 12% observed once, and the top ten hold 0.045% to 0.05%. Sequencing input: naive CD4+ T cells from blood. These receptors were taken from a woman aged 18-29 years in good health. CDR3s include the opening cysteine and the closing phenylalanine or tryptophan. The order of the fields is V gene, clone size, J gene, D gene, CDR3 protein, CDR3 DNA. A D gene is named only where the DNA matches it firmly. Size is omitted from some rows. Given values are once, few, many or a class for expanded clones.

V: TRBV29-1; size: NA; J: TRBJ1-1; D: NA; CDR3: CSVRPSLGTEAFF; DNA: TGCAGCGTTAGACCCTCGCTAGGAACTGAAGCTTTCTTT
V: TRBV27; size: NA; J: TRBJ2-1; D: TRBD2; CDR3: CASSLPRGSGPNYEQFF; DNA: TGTGCCAGCAGTTTACCCCGAGGTAGCGGGCCGAACTATGAGCAGTTCTTC
V: TRBV7-9; size: few; J: TRBJ1-1; D: NA; CDR3: CASSLSSNTEAFF; DNA: TGTGCCAGCAGCTTGAGCAGTAACACTGAAGCTTTCTTT
V: TRBV30; size: NA; J: TRBJ2-5; D: NA; CDR3: CAWNDGSRETQYF; DNA: TGTGCCTGGAATGACGGATCCCGGGAGACCCAGTACTTC
V: TRBV5-1; size: few; J: TRBJ2-1; D: NA; CDR3: CASSGRQSYNEQFF; DNA: TGCGCCAGCAGCGGGAGACAGAGTTACAATGAGCAGTTCTTC
V: TRBV18; size: few; J: TRBJ1-1; D: NA; CDR3: CASSSQGPAEAFF; DNA: TGTGCCAGCTCGTCGCAGGGGCCCGCTGAAGCTTTCTTT
V: TRBV5-1; size: NA; J: TRBJ2-2; D: NA; CDR3: CASSRGSTGELFF; DNA: TGCGCCAGCAGCAGGGGTAGCACCGGGGAGCTGTTTTTT
V: TRBV30; size: few; J: TRBJ1-2; D: NA; CDR3: CAWSVLLTAPYGYTF; DNA: TGTGCCTGGAGTGTCCTTCTTACAGCCCCGTATGGCTACACCTTC
V: TRBV5-1; size: NA; J: TRBJ2-7; D: TRBD2; CDR3: CASSLELAGVYEQYF; DNA: TGCGCCAGCAGCTTGGAGTTAGCGGGAGTATACGAGCAGTACTTC
V: TRBV4-3; size: NA; J: TRBJ2-3; D: TRBD2; CDR3: CASSPTSGISTDTQYF; DNA: TGCGCCAGCAGCCCAACTAGCGGGATTTCGACAGATACGCAGTATTTT
V: TRBV7-7; size: NA; J: TRBJ2-1; D: TRBD1; CDR3: CANRTGPSSYNEQFF; DNA: TGTGCTAACCGGACAGGGCCGAGCTCCTACAATGAGCAGTTCTTC
V: TRBV4-3; size: NA; J: TRBJ2-1; D: TRBD1; CDR3: CASSRGQGRSGEQFF; DNA: TGCGCCAGCAGCCGAGGACAGGGTAGGTCTGGTGAGCAGTTCTTC
V: TRBV7-9; size: few; J: TRBJ2-4; D: NA; CDR3: CASSLPGRPPNIQYF; DNA: TGTGCCAGCAGCTTACCGGGGCGACCTCCCAACATTCAGTACTTC
V: TRBV11-3; size: NA; J: TRBJ2-7; D: NA; CDR3: CASSHLKGTFSYEQYF; DNA: TGTGCCAGCAGCCACCTCAAAGGGACGTTCTCCTACGAGCAGTACTTC
V: TRBV9; size: NA; J: TRBJ2-1; D: NA; CDR3: CASSVAEGRSSYNEQFF; DNA: TGTGCCAGCAGCGTAGCTGAAGGCCGCAGCTCCTACAATGAGCAGTTCTTC